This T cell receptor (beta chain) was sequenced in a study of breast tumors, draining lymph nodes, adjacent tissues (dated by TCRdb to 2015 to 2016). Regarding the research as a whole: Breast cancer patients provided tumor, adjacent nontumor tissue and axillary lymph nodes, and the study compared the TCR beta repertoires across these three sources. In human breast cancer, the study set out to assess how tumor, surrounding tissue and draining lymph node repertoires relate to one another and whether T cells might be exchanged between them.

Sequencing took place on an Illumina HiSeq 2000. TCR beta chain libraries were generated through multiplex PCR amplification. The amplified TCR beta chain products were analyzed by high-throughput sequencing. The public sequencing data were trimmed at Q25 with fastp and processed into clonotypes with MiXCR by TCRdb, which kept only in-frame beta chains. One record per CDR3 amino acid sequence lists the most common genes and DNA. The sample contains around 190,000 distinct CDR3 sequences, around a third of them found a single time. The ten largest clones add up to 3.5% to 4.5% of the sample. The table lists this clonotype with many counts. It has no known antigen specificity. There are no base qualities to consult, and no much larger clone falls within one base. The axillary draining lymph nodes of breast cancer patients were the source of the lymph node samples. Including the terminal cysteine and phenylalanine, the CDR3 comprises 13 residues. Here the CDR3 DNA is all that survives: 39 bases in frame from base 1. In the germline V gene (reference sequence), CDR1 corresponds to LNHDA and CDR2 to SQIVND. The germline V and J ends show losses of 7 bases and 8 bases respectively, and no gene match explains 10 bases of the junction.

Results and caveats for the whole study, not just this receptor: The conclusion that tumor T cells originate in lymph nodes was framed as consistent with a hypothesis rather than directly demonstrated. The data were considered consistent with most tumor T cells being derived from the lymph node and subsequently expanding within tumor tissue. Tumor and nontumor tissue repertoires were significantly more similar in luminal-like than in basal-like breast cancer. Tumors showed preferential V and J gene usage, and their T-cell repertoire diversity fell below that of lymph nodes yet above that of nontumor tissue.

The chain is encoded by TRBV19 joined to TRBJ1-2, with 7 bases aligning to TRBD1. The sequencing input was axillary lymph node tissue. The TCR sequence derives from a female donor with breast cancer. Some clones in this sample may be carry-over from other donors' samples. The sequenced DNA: TGTGCCAGTACAAACAGGGGCAGTCGGGGCTACACCTTC. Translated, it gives CASTNRGSRGYTF.